What follows are 17 T cell receptor beta chains derived from one specimen sequenced in a study of OX40 agonist ivuxolimab in advanced cancers. Generated by immunoSEQ multiplex PCR, the TCRdb table keeps only in-frame clones and is missing some. The sample has about 69,000 clones, about nine tenths seen once. The sample in question was CD4+ or CD8+ T cells sorted from blood, obtained in a trial of the OX40 agonist ivuxolimab. The receptors here all came from an adult with an advanced solid tumor such as melanoma, head and neck, liver or kidney cancer.

This CDR3 is CASSEGVYLLYEQYF. The DNA of the CDR3 is TGTGCCAGCAGTGAAGGTGTCTACCTGTTATACGAGCAGTACTTC. The chain links TRBV2 to TRBJ2-7; D not certain. The V end was cut by 1 base, the J end by 4 bases, with 14 bases between. The CDR3 spans 15 residues. Germline V gene lookup returns CDR1 SNHLY and CDR2 FYNNEI. Based on the CDR3 plus reference TRBV2 and TRBJ2-7, the full variable domain is EPEVTQTPSHQVTQMGQEVILRCVPISNHLYFYWYRQILGQKVEFLVSFYNNEISEKSEIFDDQFSVERPDGSNFTLKIRSTKLEDSAMYFCASSEGVYLLYEQYFGPGTRLTVT.

The chain joins TRBV5-1 to TRBJ1-5; D unclear. Germline V gene data show CDR1 as SGHRS and CDR2 as YFSETQ. This CDR3 comprises 14 residues. The germline V and J ends were trimmed by 4 bases and 2 bases, with 10 bases remaining between them. CDR3 bases: TGCGCCAGCAGCGAGGGTGTGGGCAATCAGCCCCAGCATTTT. Amino acids: CASSEGVGNQPQHF.

The chain links TRBV4-3 to TRBJ1-1; 8 nucleotides align to TRBD1. CDR1 is LGHNA and CDR2 is YSLEER in the germline V gene. The CDR3 runs to 16 residues. The J segment lost 5 bases and the V segment lost 1 base, leaving 9 bases of the junction unmatched. The CDR3 here is CASSQGGQGVRTEAFF. Here the CDR3 DNA reads TGCGCCAGCAGCCAAGGAGGACAGGGCGTAAGGACTGAAGCTTTCTTT.

In this sample, this clone turned up once. The chain employs TRBV20-1 and TRBJ2-1; D tentatively reads TRBD1 or TRBD2 (5 bases each). The V gene lost 7 bases and the J gene lost 8 bases, with 12 bases spanning the gap. In germline, CDR1 is DFQATT, CDR2 SNEGSKA (reference sequence). This CDR3 has 11 residues. The CDR3 loop is CSVLWGYEQFF. The CDR3 bases are TGCAGTGTCCTTTGGGGGTATGAGCAGTTCTTC.

J is TRBJ1-1 and V is TRBV29-1; no clear D gene. The germline gives CDR1 SQVTM, CDR2 ANQGSEA. V was cut by 1 base and J by 1 base, with 4 bases left in between. The CDR3 has 12 residues. The CDR3 spells CSVEAGNTEAFF. For the CDR3, the DNA is TGCAGCGTTGAAGCAGGGAACACTGAAGCTTTCTTT.

This clone was recorded a few times. This chain's CDR3 is CSVEGDLGPTEAFF. In DNA form, the CDR3 reads TGCAGCGTTGAAGGGGACCTCGGCCCAACTGAAGCTTTCTTT. The chain joins TRBV29-1 to TRBJ1-1; D possibly corresponds to TRBD1 (5 bases). The V and J ends lost 1 base and 5 bases respectively, with 14 bases between them. This CDR3 has 14 residues. Germline V gives CDR1 SQVTM, CDR2 ANQGSEA.

This chain uses TRBV7-2 with TRBJ2-7; TRBD1 is a possible D gene (7 bases). This CDR3 is 16 amino acids long. V shed 1 base and J shed 5 bases, with 18 bases lying between them. Looked up from germline, CDR1 is SGHTA and CDR2 is FQGNSA. The CDR3 here is CASSLEVAGGIDEQYF. In DNA, the CDR3 is TGTGCCAGCAGCTTAGAGGTGGCAGGGGGGATCGACGAGCAGTACTTC.

This rearrangement joins TRBV7-9 to TRBJ2-1, with 7 bases aligning to TRBD1. Germline CDR1 SEHNR, CDR2 FQNEAQ (reference sequence). This CDR3 contains 13 residues. V gave up 5 bases and J gave up 15 bases; unmatched junction bases: 13. The chain's CDR3 is CASSPFVRQGGFF. CDR3 sequence (DNA): TGTGCCAGCAGCCCCTTCGTCAGACAGGGTGGGTTCTTC.

V is TRBV7-9 and J is TRBJ1-1; possible D gene TRBD1, 6 bases. Between the trimmed V and J ends, which lost 5 bases and 1 base, there was a span of 20 bases. Germline values: CDR1 SEHNR, CDR2 FQNEAQ (reference sequence). This CDR3 comprises 17 residues. The CDR3 bases are TGTGCCAGCAGCCTCTTCGTGGGGGGCAGGGGGAACACTGAAGCTTTCTTT. This sequence encodes CASSLFVGGRGNTEAFF. Based on the CDR3 plus reference TRBV7-9 and TRBJ1-1, the full variable domain is DTGVSQNPRHKITKRGQNVTFRCDPISEHNRLYWYRQTLGQGPEFLTYFQNEAQLEKSRLLSDRFSAERPKGSFSTLEIQRTEQGDSAMYLCASSLFVGGRGNTEAFFGQGTRLTVV.

This chain connects TRBV7-9 to TRBJ1-4, with a tentative D call TRBD1 (5 bases). This CDR3 spans 14 amino acids. Deletions cut 5 bases from V and 7 bases from J, with 14 bases between. Germline V gives CDR1 SEHNR, CDR2 FQNEAQ (reference sequence). The CDR3 DNA reads TGTGCCAGCAGCCCCGGGACTAGGGGTGAAAAACTGTTTTTT. Translation: CASSPGTRGEKLFF.

This clone is a singleton in its sample. The chain is built from TRBV6-4 and TRBJ2-7; 8 positions agree with TRBD2. The V and J ends lost 4 bases and 6 bases, in that order; junction bases with no gene match: 11. The CDR3 sequence is 15 residues long. In germline, CDR1 is MRHNA, CDR2 SNTAGT. CDR3 DNA sequence: TGTGCCAGCAGTGTGTTGCGGGAGGTGTTAAGCGAGCAGTACTTC. Protein sequence: CASSVLREVLSEQYF.

The chain links TRBV5-6 to TRBJ1-1; D is possibly TRBD1 (6 bases). This CDR3 contains 15 residues. Germline V gene data show CDR1 as SGHDT and CDR2 as YYEEEE. Trimming took off 6 bases at V and 1 base at J, with 16 bases between the two ends. CDR3 amino acids: CASNHLTGSNTEAFF. The CDR3 DNA is TGTGCCAGCAACCACCTGACAGGTTCGAACACTGAAGCTTTCTTT.

The chain is built from TRBV5-8 and TRBJ2-1; 9 positions agree with TRBD2. In germline, CDR1 is SGHTS, CDR2 YDEGEE. The CDR3 has 16 residues. With V trimmed by 4 bases and J by 5 bases, 10 bases remained unmatched. This CDR3 reads CASSVSSGTLNNEQFF. CDR3 nucleotides: TGTGCCAGCAGCGTCTCTAGCGGGACCTTAAACAATGAGCAGTTCTTC.

The chain links TRBV30 to TRBJ1-3, with D unresolved. V was cut by 3 bases and J by 0 bases, with 15 bases left in between. CDR3 length: 16 residues. Germline V CDR1 and CDR2: GTSNPN, SVGIG (reference sequence). The CDR3, as DNA: TGTGCCTGGAGCCTTGGCGGTGTAATCTCTGGAAACACCATATATTTT. It specifies CAWSLGGVISGNTIYF.

The rearrangement links TRBV6-1 to TRBJ2-5, with 8 bases aligning to TRBD2. Germline-derived CDR1 and CDR2 are MNHNS and SASEGT. V gave up 2 bases and J gave up 1 base; unmatched junction bases: 6. This CDR3 has 16 residues. CDR3 region: CASSEMAGGPQETQYF. The CDR3 DNA sequence: TGTGCCAGCAGTGAAATGGCGGGGGGTCCCCAAGAGACCCAGTACTTC.

V is TRBV30 and J is TRBJ1-1, with TRBD1 as a possible D gene (6 bases). V shed 7 bases and J shed 1 base, with 10 bases lying between them. The CDR3 totals 12 residues. Germline V CDR1 and CDR2: GTSNPN, SVGIG (reference sequence). The CDR3 reads CAFSGENTEAFF. In DNA, the CDR3 is TGTGCCTTTTCAGGGGAGAACACTGAAGCTTTCTTT.

The rearrangement joins TRBV21-1 to TRBJ1-6. TRBV21-1 represents a pseudogene. The CDR3 consists of 14 residues. CDR3 residues: CASSLSSYNSPLHF. CDR3 bases: TGTGCCAGCAGCCTTTCCTCCTATAATTCACCCCTCCACTTT.